What follows are 30 T cell receptor beta chains derived from one specimen sequenced in a study of long-term antiretroviral therapy in people with HIV. This was the immunoSEQ v3.0 assay at survey level. Generated by immunoSEQ multiplex PCR, the TCRdb table keeps only in-frame clones and is missing some. The sample records roughly 28,000 clones, nearly 95% being singletons. Here the sequenced sample was unsorted PBMCs, taken 6.2 years after starting antiretroviral therapy. Receptor source: a middle-aged man with HIV.

The chain recombines TRBV6-5 with TRBJ1-5, with 11 positions matching TRBD1. After removal of 5 bases from V and 6 bases from J, the junction contained 3 bases not matched to a gene. Germline CDR1 MNHEY, CDR2 SVGAGI. This CDR3 is built from 14 residues. CDR3 coding DNA: TGTGCCAGCAGTCGGACAGGGGGCTCTCAGCCCCAGCATTTT. Its protein is CASSRTGGSQPQHF.

V gene TRBV19 combines with J gene TRBJ1-2, with D perhaps matching TRBD1 (5 bases). V was trimmed by 7 bases and J by 5 bases, leaving 17 bases between them. This CDR3 has 14 residues. Germline V gene data show CDR1 as LNHDA and CDR2 as SQIVND (reference sequence). The CDR3 nucleotides read TGTGCCAGTACCACCCGGGACGGAAATTATGGCTACACCTTC. Translation: CASTTRDGNYGYTF.

V is TRBV28 and J is TRBJ1-2, with D unresolved. V was cut by 5 bases and J by 14 bases, with 18 bases left in between. From germline, CDR1 is MDHEN and CDR2 SYDVKM. The CDR3 is 12 amino acids. In nucleotides, the CDR3 is TGTGCCAGCAGTACACGGGTATTGGCTACAACCTTC. Its translation: CASSTRVLATTF.

Comments on this clone: Since the CDR3 does not end with the conserved phenylalanine or tryptophan, this likely comes from a read error. The DNA is left out, because the CDR3 cannot be placed on it with certainty; the CDR3 is given as TCRdb lists it. The chain combines TRBV2 with TRBJ1-1. Both ends counted, the CDR3 spans 12 residues. Per the germline V gene, CDR1 is SNHLY and CDR2 is FYNNEI. CDR3 sequence: CASSEGWLTLSL.

This chain links TRBV27 with TRBJ1-1, with D perhaps TRBD1 (5 bases). Germline lookup yields CDR1 MNHEY and CDR2 SMNVEV (reference sequence). V shed 6 bases and J shed 4 bases, with 12 bases lying between them. This CDR3 has 13 residues. CDR3 bases: TGTGCCAGCAGGAGAGGGGTAGGCACTGAAGCTTTCTTT. It specifies CASRRGVGTEAFF.

The gene calls are TRBV6-6 and TRBJ2-7; D is possibly TRBD1 or TRBD2 (6 bases each). Germline-derived CDR1 and CDR2 are MNHNY and SVGAGI (reference sequence). V lost 8 bases to trimming and J lost 7 bases, with 18 bases between them. This CDR3 region has 13 residues. The CDR3 region is CASGPGAPGEQYF. Here the CDR3 DNA reads TGTGCCAGCGGACCGGGGGCGCCCGGTGAGCAGTACTTC.

This sequence joins TRBV4-1 and TRBJ2-7; D may be TRBD1 (5 bases). The CDR3 sequence is 14 residues long. Germline lookup yields CDR1 MGHRA and CDR2 YSYEKL. The germline V and J ends were trimmed by 2 bases and 4 bases, with 12 bases remaining between them. For the CDR3, the DNA is TGCGCCAGCAGCCAACGCAGGGTAGGTTACGAGCAGTACTTC. Protein sequence: CASSQRRVGYEQYF.

V and J are TRBV16 and TRBJ2-2, with TRBD1 matching over 7 bases. V gave up 4 bases and J gave up 3 bases; unmatched junction bases: 5. CDR3 size: 15 residues. Germline lookup yields CDR1 KGHSY and CDR2 FQNENV. The CDR3 region has the DNA TGTGCCAGCAGCCGAGATGACAGGGACACCGGGGAGCTGTTTTTT. Translating gives CASSRDDRDTGELFF.

The V and J genes are TRBV6-5 and TRBJ2-7; 10 nucleotides agree with TRBD1. The CDR3 has 15 amino acids. CDR1 MNHEY and CDR2 SVGAGI come from the germline V gene. Trimming at V came to 4 bases and at J to 6 bases, leaving 9 bases not matched to a gene. CDR3 sequence: CASSFTAGTGAEQYF. CDR3 bases: TGTGCCAGCAGTTTCACTGCCGGGACAGGGGCCGAGCAGTACTTC.

The V gene is TRBV10-2, the J gene TRBJ2-7, with D perhaps being TRBD1 or TRBD2 (5 bases each). With 0 bases removed from V and 9 bases from J, the gap between germline ends came to 21 bases. Germline V CDR1 and CDR2: WSHSY, SAAADI. The CDR3 covers 16 residues. The CDR3 DNA reads TGCGCCAGCAGTGAGTCGGTGGTTCCGGGGCCGGGCGGGCAGTACTTC. Amino acid sequence: CASSESVVPGPGGQYF.

The CDR3 reads CASSERGTRELFF. DNA for the CDR3: TGTGCCAGCAGTGAAAGAGGGACTCGCGAGCTGTTTTTT. The chain has TRBV6-1 and TRBJ2-2; TRBD2 might be the D (6 bases). Germline V lookup: CDR1 MNHNS, CDR2 SASEGT. The CDR3 runs to 13 residues. Trimming took 2 bases from V and 11 from J, leaving 12 bases between them.

This clone was seen more than once but under ten times. V gene TRBV7-2 combines with J gene TRBJ1-5; a weak D match, TRBD1 (5 bases). There are 14 residues in the CDR3. The V end was cut by 5 bases, the J end by 4 bases, with 12 bases between. The germline V gene has CDR1 SGHTA and CDR2 FQGNSA. The CDR3 sequence: CASSPGGSNQPQHF. CDR3 nucleotides: TGTGCCAGCAGCCCCGGGGGGTCTAATCAGCCCCAGCATTTT. Using reference TRBV7-2 and TRBJ1-5 for the parts outside the CDR3, the full variable domain is GAGVSQSPSNKVTEKGKDVELRCDPISGHTALYWYRQSLGQGLEFLIYFQGNSAPDKSGLPSDRFSAERTGGSVSTLTIQRTQQEDSAVYLCASSPGGSNQPQHFGDGTRLSIL.

This clone appeared a single time. DNA for the CDR3: TGTGCCAGCAGCTTGGGGGCGGCGACCGGGGAGCTGTTTTTT. It encodes CASSLGAATGELFF. The V call is TRBV5-6, the J call TRBJ2-2; D is uncertain. The CDR3 contains 14 residues. The V and J ends lost 0 bases and 5 bases respectively, with 8 bases between them. Germline V gene lookup returns CDR1 SGHDT and CDR2 YYEEEE.

The chain combines TRBV7-8 with TRBJ1-1; 7 nucleotides match TRBD1. CDR3 size: 14 residues. V shed 5 bases and J 11 bases; nucleotides not matched to a gene: 14. Germline CDR1 reads SGHVS; CDR2 reads FQNEAQ. The CDR3 DNA reads TGTGCCAGCAGCCTCCGACAGGAGGGGGCTTTGGCTTTCTTT. The encoded protein is CASSLRQEGALAFF.

This clone appeared a few times. The rearrangement joins TRBV7-8 to TRBJ2-7; D may be TRBD1 (5 bases). CDR1 and CDR2 (germline): SGHVS, FQNEAQ. Trimming removed 1 base from V and 0 bases from J, with 13 bases in between. CDR3 length: 16 amino acids. The CDR3 bases are TGTGCCAGCAGCTTAGTTTCAGGGTGGAGCTCCTACGAGCAGTACTTC. It specifies CASSLVSGWSSYEQYF.

The chain recombines TRBV6-6 with TRBJ1-1; D is uncertain. CDR3 size: 15 residues. Germline loops: CDR1 MNHNY, CDR2 SVGAGI (reference sequence). Trimming left V 0 bases short and J 4 bases short, with 12 bases between. CDR3 residues: CASSYSGGYGTEAFF. In nucleotides, the CDR3 is TGTGCCAGCAGTTACTCGGGCGGGTACGGCACTGAAGCTTTCTTT.

The chain links TRBV9 to TRBJ2-7, with 7 bases lining up with TRBD1. Germline-derived CDR1 and CDR2 are SGDLS and YYNGEE. The CDR3 is 15 amino acids. The trim removed 0 bases at V and 2 bases at J, leaving 5 bases unmatched. CDR3 loop: CASSVEGRGTYEQYF. DNA of the CDR3: TGTGCCAGCAGCGTAGAAGGCAGGGGGACCTACGAGCAGTACTTC.

A single count supports this clone. This chain joins TRBV5-6 and TRBJ1-1; D gene unclear. There are 13 residues in the CDR3. Looked up from germline, CDR1 is SGHDT and CDR2 is YYEEEE. Deletions cut 4 bases from V and 0 bases from J, with 7 bases between. In DNA form, the CDR3 reads TGTGCCAGCAGCCGGGATTTGAACACTGAAGCTTTCTTT. This encodes CASSRDLNTEAFF.

This clone showed up just once. The rearrangement joins TRBV5-6 to TRBJ1-5, with 8 bases fitting TRBD1. The CDR3 totals 16 residues. CDR1 SGHDT and CDR2 YYEEEE come from the germline V gene. The trim removed 0 bases at V and 3 bases at J, leaving 5 bases unmatched. CDR3 DNA sequence: TGTGCCAGCAGCTTGGGGACAGGGCTATCCAATCAGCCCCAGCATTTT. Its translation is CASSLGTGLSNQPQHF.

The rearrangement links TRBV5-1 to TRBJ2-5; no clear D. The CDR3 length is 13 residues. Trimming removed 4 bases at V and 3 bases at J, with 10 bases between. Germline V lookup: CDR1 SGHRS, CDR2 YFSETQ. The CDR3 reads CASSLGGKETQYF. CDR3 in DNA: TGCGCCAGCAGCCTGGGTGGGAAAGAGACCCAGTACTTC.

V is TRBV5-4 and J is TRBJ2-2; D ambiguous. V lost 0 bases and J lost 1, with 4 bases in between. The germline V gene encodes CDR1 SGHNT and CDR2 YYREEE (reference sequence). This CDR3 region has 14 residues. Written as DNA, the CDR3 is TGTGCCAGCAGCTTGGGCCTGAACACCGGGGAGCTGTTTTTT. Its translation: CASSLGLNTGELFF.

This chain links TRBV5-8 with TRBJ1-5; no definite D call. The length of the CDR3 is 14 residues. Germline-derived CDR1 and CDR2 are SGHTS and YDEGEE. Trimming left V 5 bases short and J 4 bases short, with 13 bases between. CDR3 amino acids: CASSPGGHNQPQHF. Here the CDR3 DNA reads TGTGCCAGCAGTCCCGGTGGGCATAATCAGCCCCAGCATTTT. The full variable domain, with the rest looked up from reference TRBV5-8 and TRBJ1-5, is EAGVTQSPTHLIKTRGQQATLRCSPISGHTSVYWYQQALGLGLQFLLWYDEGEERNRGNFPPRFSGRQFPNYSSELNVNALELEDSALYLCASSPGGHNQPQHFGDGTRLSIL.

This rearrangement joins TRBV7-9 to TRBJ2-1; 10 bases are a match to TRBD2. Looked up from germline, CDR1 is SEHNR and CDR2 is FQNEAQ (reference sequence). There are 19 residues in the CDR3. Unmatched junction bases numbered 19, after V lost 3 bases and J lost 8 bases. The CDR3 is CASSFGPRTQAGGGDEQFF. The CDR3 DNA reads as TGTGCCAGCAGCTTCGGCCCCCGCACCCAAGCGGGAGGGGGCGATGAGCAGTTCTTC.

J is TRBJ1-1 and V is TRBV7-9, with D uncertain. V lost 5 bases, J lost 3 bases, and 16 bases lay in between. The CDR3 has 15 amino acids. Germline CDR1 is SEHNR and CDR2 is FQNEAQ (reference sequence). The CDR3 sequence: CASSNSRGTYTEAFF. The CDR3 nucleotides are TGTGCCAGCAGCAATTCCCGGGGAACATACACTGAAGCTTTCTTT.

This chain uses TRBV10-3 with TRBJ2-1; the D is unclear. V was shortened by 5 bases and J by 2 bases, with 7 bases between the two germline ends. From germline, CDR1 is ENHRY and CDR2 SYGVKD. The CDR3 sequence is 13 residues long. The CDR3 DNA reads as TGTGCCATCAGTTCCGACACCTACAATGAGCAGTTCTTC. Translated: CAISSDTYNEQFF.

This chain uses TRBV10-3 with TRBJ1-3; D not resolved. The V end lost 4 bases, the J end lost 0 bases, and 4 bases lay between the germline ends. The CDR3 is 13 amino acids. Germline V gene lookup returns CDR1 ENHRY and CDR2 SYGVKD. The CDR3 sequence: CAISASSGNTIYF. The CDR3 DNA reads TGTGCCATCAGTGCCTCCTCTGGAAACACCATATATTTT.

The chain carries TRBV7-2 and TRBJ2-7; 9 nucleotides line up with TRBD1. Germline lookup yields CDR1 SGHTA and CDR2 FQGNSA. Losses at the gene ends were 0 bases for V and 2 bases for J; bases not matched to a gene: 11. This CDR3 comprises 18 residues. Written as DNA, the CDR3 is TGTGCCAGCAGCTTAGCGCAAGGGACAGGGTTCTTAGCCTACGAGCAGTACTTC. Translated, it gives CASSLAQGTGFLAYEQYF.

The chain combines TRBV5-4 with TRBJ2-5; perhaps TRBD1 as D (6 bases). The CDR3 has 14 residues. From germline, CDR1 is SGHNT and CDR2 YYREEE (reference sequence). Trimming cost V 4 bases and J 4 bases, with 14 bases left between them. This CDR3 is CASSPTGLGETQYF. The CDR3, as DNA: TGTGCCAGCAGCCCCACAGGGTTGGGAGAGACCCAGTACTTC.

As regards this clone: One end of the junction varies from germline; a read error may be responsible. The chain joins TRBV6-5 to TRBJ1-1; D is uncertain. Germline-derived CDR1 and CDR2 are MNHEY and SVGAGI. This CDR3 comprises 12 residues. CDR3 in amino acids: CAISDMGSEAFF. In DNA, the CDR3 is TGTGCCATCAGTGATATGGGCTCTGAAGCTTTCTTT.

This clone was counted between two and nine times. The V call is TRBV29-1, the J call TRBJ1-1; D may be TRBD1 (5 bases). The CDR3 has 13 residues. Trimming removed 8 bases at V and 4 bases at J, with 17 bases between. Germline CDR1 is SQVTM and CDR2 is ANQGSEA. The CDR3: CSSQGQGFTEAFF. The CDR3 DNA is TGCAGCTCTCAGGGTCAGGGATTCACTGAAGCTTTCTTT.